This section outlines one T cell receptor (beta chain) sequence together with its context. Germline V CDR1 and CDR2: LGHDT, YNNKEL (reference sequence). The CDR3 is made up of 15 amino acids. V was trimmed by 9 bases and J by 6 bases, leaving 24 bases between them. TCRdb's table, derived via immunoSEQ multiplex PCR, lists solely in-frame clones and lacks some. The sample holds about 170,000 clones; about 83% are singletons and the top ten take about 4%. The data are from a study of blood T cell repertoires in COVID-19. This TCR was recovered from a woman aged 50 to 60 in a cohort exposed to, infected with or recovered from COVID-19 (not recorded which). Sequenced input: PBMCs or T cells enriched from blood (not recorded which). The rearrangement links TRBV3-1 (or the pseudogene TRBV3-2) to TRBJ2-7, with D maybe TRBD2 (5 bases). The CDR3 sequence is CARTNHQTHGSEQYF. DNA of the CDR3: TGTGCCAGAACCAATCATCAGACCCATGGGAGCGAGCAGTACTTC.